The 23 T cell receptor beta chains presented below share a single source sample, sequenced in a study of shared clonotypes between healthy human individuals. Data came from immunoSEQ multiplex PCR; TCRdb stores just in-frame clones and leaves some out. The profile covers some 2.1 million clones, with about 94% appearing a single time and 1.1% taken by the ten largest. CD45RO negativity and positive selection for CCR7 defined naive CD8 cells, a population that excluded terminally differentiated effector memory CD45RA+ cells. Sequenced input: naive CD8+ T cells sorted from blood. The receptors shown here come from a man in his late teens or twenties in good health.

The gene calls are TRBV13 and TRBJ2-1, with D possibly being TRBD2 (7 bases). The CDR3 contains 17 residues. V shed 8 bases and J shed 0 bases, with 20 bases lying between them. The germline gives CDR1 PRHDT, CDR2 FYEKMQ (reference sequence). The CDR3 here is CASSPLAVGGSYNEQFF. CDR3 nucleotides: TGTGCCAGCTCTCCGCTAGCGGTAGGGGGCTCCTACAATGAGCAGTTCTTC.

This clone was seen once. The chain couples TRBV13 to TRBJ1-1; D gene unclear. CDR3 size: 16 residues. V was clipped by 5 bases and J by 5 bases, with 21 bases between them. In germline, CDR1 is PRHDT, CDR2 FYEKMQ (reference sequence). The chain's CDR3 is CASSPGDREGITEAFF. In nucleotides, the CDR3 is TGTGCCAGCAGCCCGGGAGACCGGGAAGGGATTACTGAAGCTTTCTTT. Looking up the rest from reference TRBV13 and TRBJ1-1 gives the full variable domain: AAGVIQSPRHLIKEKRETATLKCYPIPRHDTVYWYQQGPGQDPQFLISFYEKMQSDKGSIPDRFSAQQFSDYHSELNMSSLELGDSALYFCASSPGDREGITEAFFGQGTRLTVV.

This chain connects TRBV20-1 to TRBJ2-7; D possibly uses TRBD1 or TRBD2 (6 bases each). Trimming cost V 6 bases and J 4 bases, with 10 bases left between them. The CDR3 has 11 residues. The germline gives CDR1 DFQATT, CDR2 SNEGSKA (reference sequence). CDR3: CSATGAYEQYF. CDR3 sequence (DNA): TGCAGTGCCACGGGGGCTTACGAGCAGTACTTC.

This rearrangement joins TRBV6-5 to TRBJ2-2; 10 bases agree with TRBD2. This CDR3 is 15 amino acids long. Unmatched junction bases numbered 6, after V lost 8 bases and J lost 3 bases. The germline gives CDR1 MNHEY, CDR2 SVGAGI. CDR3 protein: CASWLAGVYTGELFF. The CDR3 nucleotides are TGTGCCAGCTGGCTAGCGGGAGTTTACACCGGGGAGCTGTTTTTT.

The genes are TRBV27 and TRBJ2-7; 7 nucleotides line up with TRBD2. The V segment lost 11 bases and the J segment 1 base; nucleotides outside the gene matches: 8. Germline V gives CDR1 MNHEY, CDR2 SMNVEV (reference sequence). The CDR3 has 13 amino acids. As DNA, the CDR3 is TGTGCCGCTGGGCTAGCGGAGTCCTACGAGCAGTACTTC. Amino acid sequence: CAAGLAESYEQYF.

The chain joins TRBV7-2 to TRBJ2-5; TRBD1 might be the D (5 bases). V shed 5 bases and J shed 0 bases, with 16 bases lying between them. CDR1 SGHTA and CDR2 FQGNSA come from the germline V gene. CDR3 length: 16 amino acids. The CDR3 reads CASSPRWGLYQETQYF. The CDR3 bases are TGTGCCAGCAGCCCAAGATGGGGCCTGTACCAAGAGACCCAGTACTTC.

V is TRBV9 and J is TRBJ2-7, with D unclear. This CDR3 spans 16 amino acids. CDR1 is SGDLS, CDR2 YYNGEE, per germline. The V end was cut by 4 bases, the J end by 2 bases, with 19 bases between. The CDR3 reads CASSPQWQDKPYEQYF. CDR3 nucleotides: TGTGCCAGCAGCCCCCAGTGGCAGGATAAACCCTACGAGCAGTACTTC.

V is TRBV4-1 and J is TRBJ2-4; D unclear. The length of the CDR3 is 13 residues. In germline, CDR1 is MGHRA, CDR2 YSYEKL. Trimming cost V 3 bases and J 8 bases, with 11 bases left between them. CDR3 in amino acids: CASSHLPFDIQYF. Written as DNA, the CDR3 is TGCGCCAGCAGCCATCTCCCGTTCGACATTCAGTACTTC.

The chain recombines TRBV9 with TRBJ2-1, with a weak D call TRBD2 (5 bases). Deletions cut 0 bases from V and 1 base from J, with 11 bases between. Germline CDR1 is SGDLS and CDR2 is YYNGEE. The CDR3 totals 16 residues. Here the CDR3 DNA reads TGTGCCAGCAGCGTAGGGCAGCGGACGTCCTACAATGAGCAGTTCTTC. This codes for CASSVGQRTSYNEQFF.

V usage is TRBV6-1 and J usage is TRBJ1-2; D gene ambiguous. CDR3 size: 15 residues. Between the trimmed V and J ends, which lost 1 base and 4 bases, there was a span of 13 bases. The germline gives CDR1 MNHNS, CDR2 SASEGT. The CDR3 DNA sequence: TGTGCCAGCAGTGAAGTGGCAGCGCCGATCTATGGCTACACCTTC. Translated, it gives CASSEVAAPIYGYTF.

This CDR3 is CASSTGQLPETQYF. The CDR3 DNA follows: TGCGCCAGCAGCACAGGACAGTTGCCCGAGACCCAGTACTTC. The chain employs TRBV10-1 and TRBJ2-5; D is perhaps TRBD1 (6 bases). Deletions cut 6 bases from V and 5 bases from J, with 16 bases between. Germline V lookup: CDR1 WNHNN, CDR2 SYGVQD (reference sequence). This CDR3 has 14 residues.

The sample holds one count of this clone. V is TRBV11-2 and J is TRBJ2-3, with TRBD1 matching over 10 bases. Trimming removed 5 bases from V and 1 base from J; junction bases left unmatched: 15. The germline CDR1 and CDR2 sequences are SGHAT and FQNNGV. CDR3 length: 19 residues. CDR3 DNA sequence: TGTGCCAGCAGCCCGCGTCCCGGGACAGGGGATTCCGGCACAGATACGCAGTATTTT. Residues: CASSPRPGTGDSGTDTQYF.

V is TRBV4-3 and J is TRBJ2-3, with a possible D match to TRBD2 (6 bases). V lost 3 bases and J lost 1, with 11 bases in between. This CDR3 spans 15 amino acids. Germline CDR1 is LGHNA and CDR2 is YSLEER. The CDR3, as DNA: TGCGCCAGCAGCCACTCTAGCGTGGGCACAGATACGCAGTATTTT. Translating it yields CASSHSSVGTDTQYF.

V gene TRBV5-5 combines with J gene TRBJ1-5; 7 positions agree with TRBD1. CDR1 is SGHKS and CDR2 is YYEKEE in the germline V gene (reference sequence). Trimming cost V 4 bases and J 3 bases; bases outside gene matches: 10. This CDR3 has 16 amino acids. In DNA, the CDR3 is TGTGCCAGCAGCCAGGAGCCAGGGGGGTACAATCAGCCCCAGCATTTT. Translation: CASSQEPGGYNQPQHF.

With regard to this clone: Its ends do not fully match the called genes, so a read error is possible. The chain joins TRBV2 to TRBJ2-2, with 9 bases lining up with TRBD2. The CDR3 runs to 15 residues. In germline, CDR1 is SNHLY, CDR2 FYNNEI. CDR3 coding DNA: TGTGCCAGCAGCGCCGGGACTAGCAACACCGGGGGGCTGTTTTTT. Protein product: CASSAGTSNTGGLFF. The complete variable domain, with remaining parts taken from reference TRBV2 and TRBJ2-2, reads EPEVTQTPSHQVTQMGQEVILRCVPISNHLYFYWYRQILGQKVEFLVSFYNNEISEKSEIFDDQFSVERPDGSNFTLKIRSTKLEDSAMYFCASSAGTSNTGGLFFGEGSRLTVL.

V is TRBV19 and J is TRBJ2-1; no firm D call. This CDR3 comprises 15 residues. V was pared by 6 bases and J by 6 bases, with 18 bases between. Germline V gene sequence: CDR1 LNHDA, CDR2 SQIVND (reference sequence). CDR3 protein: CASRVDLESGNEQFF. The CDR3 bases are TGTGCCAGTAGAGTCGACCTGGAATCGGGCAATGAGCAGTTCTTC.

In DNA, the CDR3 is TGCAGCGTTGAATTACCCACCCGGCCCGTCCAGGGGGCCAATTCACCCCTCCACTTT. It encodes CSVELPTRPVQGANSPLHF. The gene calls are TRBV29-1 and TRBJ1-6; TRBD1 agrees at 8 bases. This CDR3 is 19 amino acids long. The germline gives CDR1 SQVTM, CDR2 ANQGSEA. Trimming at V came to 2 bases and at J to 7 bases, leaving 19 bases not matched to a gene.

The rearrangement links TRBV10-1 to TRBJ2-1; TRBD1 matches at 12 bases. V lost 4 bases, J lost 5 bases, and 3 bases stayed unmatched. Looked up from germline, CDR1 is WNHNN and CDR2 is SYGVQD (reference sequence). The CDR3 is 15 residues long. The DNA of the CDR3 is TGCGCCAGCAGTGTGGGACAGGGGGCCAACAATGAGCAGTTCTTC. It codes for CASSVGQGANNEQFF.

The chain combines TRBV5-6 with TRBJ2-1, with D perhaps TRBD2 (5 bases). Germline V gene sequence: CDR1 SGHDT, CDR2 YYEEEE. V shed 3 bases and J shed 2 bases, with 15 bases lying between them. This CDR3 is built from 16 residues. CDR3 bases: TGTGCCAGCAGCTCGGGAAGCAACGATGCCTACAATGAGCAGTTCTTC. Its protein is CASSSGSNDAYNEQFF.

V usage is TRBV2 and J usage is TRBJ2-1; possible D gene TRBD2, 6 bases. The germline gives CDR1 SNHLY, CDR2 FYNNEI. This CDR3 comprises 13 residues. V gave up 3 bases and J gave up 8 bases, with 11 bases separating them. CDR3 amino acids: CASSDFSGDEQFF. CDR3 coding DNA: TGTGCCAGCAGTGATTTTAGCGGAGATGAGCAGTTCTTC.

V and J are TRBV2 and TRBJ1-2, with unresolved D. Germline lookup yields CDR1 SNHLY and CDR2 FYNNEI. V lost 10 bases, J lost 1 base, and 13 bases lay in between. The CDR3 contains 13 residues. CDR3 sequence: CAITNDNNYGYTF. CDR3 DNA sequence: TGTGCCATTACGAACGACAATAACTATGGCTACACCTTC.

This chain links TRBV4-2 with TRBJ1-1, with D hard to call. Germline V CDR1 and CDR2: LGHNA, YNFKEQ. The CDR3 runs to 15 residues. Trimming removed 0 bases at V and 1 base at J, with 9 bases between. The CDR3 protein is CASSQEPGTNTEAFF. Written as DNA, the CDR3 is TGTGCCAGCAGCCAAGAACCGGGAACGAACACTGAAGCTTTCTTT.

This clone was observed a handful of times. The CDR3 is CASSIDRGLNGYTF. CDR3 coding DNA: TGTGCCAGTAGTATAGATCGGGGTTTGAATGGCTACACCTTC. The gene calls are TRBV19 and TRBJ1-2, with no clear D. V dropped 0 bases and J dropped 6 bases, with 11 bases sitting between them. Germline V gives CDR1 LNHDA, CDR2 SQIVND (reference sequence). The CDR3 runs 14 residues.